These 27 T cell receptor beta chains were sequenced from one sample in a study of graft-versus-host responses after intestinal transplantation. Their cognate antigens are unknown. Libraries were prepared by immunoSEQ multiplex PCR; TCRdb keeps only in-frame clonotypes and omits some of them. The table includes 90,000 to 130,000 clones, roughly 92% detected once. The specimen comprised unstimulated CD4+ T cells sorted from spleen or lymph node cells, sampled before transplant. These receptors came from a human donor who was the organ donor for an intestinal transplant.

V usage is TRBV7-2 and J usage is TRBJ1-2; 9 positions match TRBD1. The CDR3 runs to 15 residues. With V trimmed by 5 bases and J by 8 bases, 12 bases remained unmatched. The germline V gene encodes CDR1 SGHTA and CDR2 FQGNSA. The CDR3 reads CASSVDRDRVKGYTF. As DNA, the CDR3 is TGTGCCAGCAGCGTGGACCGGGACAGGGTGAAAGGCTACACCTTC.

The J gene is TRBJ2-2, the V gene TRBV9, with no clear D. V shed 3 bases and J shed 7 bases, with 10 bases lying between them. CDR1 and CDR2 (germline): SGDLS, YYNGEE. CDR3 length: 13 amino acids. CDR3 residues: CASSATGDGELFF. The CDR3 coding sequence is TGTGCCAGCAGCGCGACGGGCGACGGGGAGCTGTTTTTT.

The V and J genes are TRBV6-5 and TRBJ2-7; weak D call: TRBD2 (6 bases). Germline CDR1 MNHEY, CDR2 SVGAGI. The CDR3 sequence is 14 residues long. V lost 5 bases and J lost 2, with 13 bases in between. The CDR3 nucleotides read TGTGCCAGCAGTGATCAGGGAGGCCCCTACGAGCAGTACTTC. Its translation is CASSDQGGPYEQYF.

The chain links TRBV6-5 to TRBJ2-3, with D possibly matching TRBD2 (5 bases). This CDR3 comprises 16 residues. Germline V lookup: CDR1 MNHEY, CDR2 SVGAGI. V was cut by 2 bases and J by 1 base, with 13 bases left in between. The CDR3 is CASSYPGQRRTDTQYF. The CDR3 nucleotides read TGTGCCAGCAGTTACCCTGGCCAGCGGCGCACAGATACGCAGTATTTT.

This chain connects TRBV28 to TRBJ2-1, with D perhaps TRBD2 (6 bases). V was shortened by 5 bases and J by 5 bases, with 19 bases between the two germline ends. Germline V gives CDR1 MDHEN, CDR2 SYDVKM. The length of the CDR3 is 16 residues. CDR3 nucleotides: TGTGCCAGCAGTCCGATAAAGAACGGGGGTAACAATGAGCAGTTCTTC. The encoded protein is CASSPIKNGGNNEQFF.

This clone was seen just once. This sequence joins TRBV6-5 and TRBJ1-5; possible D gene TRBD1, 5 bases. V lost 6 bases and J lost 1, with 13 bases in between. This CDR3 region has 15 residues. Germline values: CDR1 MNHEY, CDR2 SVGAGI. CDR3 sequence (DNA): TGTGCCAGCAGATGGTCAGGGCAGAGCAATCAGCCCCAGCATTTT. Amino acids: CASRWSGQSNQPQHF.

CDR3 coding DNA: TGTGCCAGCAGCTCAGGGGGCCACTCCTACAATGAGCAGTTCTTC. It yields the protein CASSSGGHSYNEQFF. The chain carries TRBV9 and TRBJ2-1; TRBD1 matches 8 bases. Germline-derived CDR1 and CDR2 are SGDLS and YYNGEE. The CDR3 runs to 15 residues. V dropped 4 bases and J dropped 0; count of bases not matched to a gene: 3.

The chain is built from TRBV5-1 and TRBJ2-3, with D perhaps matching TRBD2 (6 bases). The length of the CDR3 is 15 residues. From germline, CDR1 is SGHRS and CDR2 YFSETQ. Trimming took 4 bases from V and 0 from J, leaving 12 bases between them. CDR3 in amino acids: CASSLEGSSTDTQYF. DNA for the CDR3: TGCGCCAGCAGCCTGGAGGGGTCTAGCACAGATACGCAGTATTTT.

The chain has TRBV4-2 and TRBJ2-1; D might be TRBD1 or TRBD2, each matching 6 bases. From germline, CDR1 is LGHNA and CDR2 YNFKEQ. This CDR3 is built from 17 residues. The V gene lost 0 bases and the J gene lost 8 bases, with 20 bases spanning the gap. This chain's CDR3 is CASSQEGREGGIDEQFF. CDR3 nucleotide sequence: TGTGCCAGCAGCCAAGAGGGACGCGAGGGGGGAATCGATGAGCAGTTCTTC.

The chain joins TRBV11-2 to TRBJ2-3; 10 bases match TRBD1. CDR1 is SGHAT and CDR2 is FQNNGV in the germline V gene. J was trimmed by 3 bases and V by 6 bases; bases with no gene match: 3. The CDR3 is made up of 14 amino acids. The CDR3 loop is CASSTGQGTDTQYF. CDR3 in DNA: TGTGCCAGCAGTACGGGACAGGGGACAGATACGCAGTATTTT.

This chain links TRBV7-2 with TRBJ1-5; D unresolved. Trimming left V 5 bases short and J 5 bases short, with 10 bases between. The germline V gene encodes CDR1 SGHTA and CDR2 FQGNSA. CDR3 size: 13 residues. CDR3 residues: CASSQDTDQPQHF. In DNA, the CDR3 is TGTGCCAGCAGCCAAGACACTGATCAGCCCCAGCATTTT.

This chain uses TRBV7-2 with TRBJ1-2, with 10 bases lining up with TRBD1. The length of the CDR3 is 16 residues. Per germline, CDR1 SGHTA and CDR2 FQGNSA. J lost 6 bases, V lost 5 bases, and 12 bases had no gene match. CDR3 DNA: TGTGCCAGCAGCCTGACGGGGACAGGGGCCATAGATGGCTACACCTTC. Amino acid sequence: CASSLTGTGAIDGYTF.

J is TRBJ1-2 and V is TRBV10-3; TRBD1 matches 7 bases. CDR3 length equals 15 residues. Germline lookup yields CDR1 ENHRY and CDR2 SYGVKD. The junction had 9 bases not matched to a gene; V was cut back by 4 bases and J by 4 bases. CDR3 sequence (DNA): TGTGCCATCAGTGGAGCCGGGACAGCCTCCTATGGCTACACCTTC. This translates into CAISGAGTASYGYTF.

The CDR3 region has the DNA TGTGCCAGCAGCTTAGTTATCGGGTTAGCCTACGAGCAGTACTTC. Protein: CASSLVIGLAYEQYF. The J gene is TRBJ2-7, the V gene TRBV11-2; D not resolved. V dropped 1 base and J dropped 2 bases, with 12 bases sitting between them. Germline-derived CDR1 and CDR2 are SGHAT and FQNNGV. The CDR3 has 15 amino acids.

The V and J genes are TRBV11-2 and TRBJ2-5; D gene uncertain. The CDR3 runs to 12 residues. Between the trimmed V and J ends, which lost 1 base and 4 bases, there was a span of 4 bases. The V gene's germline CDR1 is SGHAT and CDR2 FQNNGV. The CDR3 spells CASSLGAETQYF. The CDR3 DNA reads TGTGCCAGCAGCTTAGGGGCAGAGACCCAGTACTTC. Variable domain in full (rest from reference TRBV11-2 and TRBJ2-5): EAGVAQSPRYKIIEKRQSVAFWCNPISGHATLYWYQQILGQGPKLLIQFQNNGVVDDSQLPKDRFSAERLKGVDSTLKIQPAKLEDSAVYLCASSLGAETQYFGPGTRLLVL.

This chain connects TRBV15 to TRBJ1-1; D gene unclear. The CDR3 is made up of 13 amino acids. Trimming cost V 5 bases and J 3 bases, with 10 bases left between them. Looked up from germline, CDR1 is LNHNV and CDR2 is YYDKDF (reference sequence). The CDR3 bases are TGTGCCACCAGCGAGAGAGCCCACACTGAAGCTTTCTTT. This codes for CATSERAHTEAFF.

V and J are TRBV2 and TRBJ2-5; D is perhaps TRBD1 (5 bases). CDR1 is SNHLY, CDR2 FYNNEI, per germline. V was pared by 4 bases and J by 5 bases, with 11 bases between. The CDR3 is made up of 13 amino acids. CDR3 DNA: TGTGCCAGCAGTGGGGGCAGGATGGAGACCCAGTACTTC. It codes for CASSGGRMETQYF.

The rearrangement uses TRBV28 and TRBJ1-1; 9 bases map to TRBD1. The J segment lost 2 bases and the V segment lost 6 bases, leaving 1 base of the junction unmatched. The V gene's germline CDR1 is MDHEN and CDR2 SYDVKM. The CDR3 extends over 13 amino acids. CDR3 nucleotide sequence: TGTGCCAGCAGGACAGGGGGTAACACTGAAGCTTTCTTT. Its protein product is CASRTGGNTEAFF.

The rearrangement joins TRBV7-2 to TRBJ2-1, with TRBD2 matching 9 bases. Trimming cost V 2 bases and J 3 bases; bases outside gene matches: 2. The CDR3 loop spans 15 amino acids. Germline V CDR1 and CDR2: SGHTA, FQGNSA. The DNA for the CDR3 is TGTGCCAGCAGCTTAAGTAGCGGGAGCTACAATGAGCAGTTCTTC. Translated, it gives CASSLSSGSYNEQFF.

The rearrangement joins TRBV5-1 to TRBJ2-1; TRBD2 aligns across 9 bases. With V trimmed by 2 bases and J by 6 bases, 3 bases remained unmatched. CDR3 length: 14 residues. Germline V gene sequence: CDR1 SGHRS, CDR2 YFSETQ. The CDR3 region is CASSFLTSGNEQFF. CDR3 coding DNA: TGCGCCAGCAGCTTTTTGACTAGCGGCAATGAGCAGTTCTTC.

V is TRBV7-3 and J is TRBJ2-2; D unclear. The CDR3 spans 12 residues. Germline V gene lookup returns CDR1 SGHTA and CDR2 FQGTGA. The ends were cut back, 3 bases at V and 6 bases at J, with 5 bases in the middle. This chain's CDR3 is CASSFVAGELFF. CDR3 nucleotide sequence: TGTGCCAGCAGCTTCGTAGCCGGGGAGCTGTTTTTT.

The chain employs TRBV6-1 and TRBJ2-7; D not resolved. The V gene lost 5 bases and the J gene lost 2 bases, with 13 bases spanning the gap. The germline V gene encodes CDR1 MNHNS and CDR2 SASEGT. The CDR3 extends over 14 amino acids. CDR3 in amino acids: CASSYAVPPYEQYF. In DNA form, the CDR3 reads TGTGCCAGCAGTTATGCCGTGCCTCCCTACGAGCAGTACTTC.

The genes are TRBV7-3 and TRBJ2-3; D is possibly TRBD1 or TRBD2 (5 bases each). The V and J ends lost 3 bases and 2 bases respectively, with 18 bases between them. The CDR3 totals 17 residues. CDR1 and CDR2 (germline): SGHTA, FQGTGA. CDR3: CASSFPTRGEATDTQYF. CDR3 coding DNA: TGTGCCAGCAGCTTCCCCACCCGGGGCGAGGCCACAGATACGCAGTATTTT.

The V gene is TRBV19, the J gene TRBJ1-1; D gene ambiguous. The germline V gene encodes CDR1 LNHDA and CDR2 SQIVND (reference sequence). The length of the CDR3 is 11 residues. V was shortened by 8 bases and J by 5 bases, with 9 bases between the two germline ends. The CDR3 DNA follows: TGTGCCAGTCCCCAGTCTACTGAAGCTTTCTTT. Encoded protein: CASPQSTEAFF.

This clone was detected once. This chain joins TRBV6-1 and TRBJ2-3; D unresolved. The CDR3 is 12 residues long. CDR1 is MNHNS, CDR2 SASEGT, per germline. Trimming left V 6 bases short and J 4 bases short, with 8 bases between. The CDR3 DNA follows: TGTGCCAGCAGACCCCTCGCAGATACGCAGTATTTT. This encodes CASRPLADTQYF.

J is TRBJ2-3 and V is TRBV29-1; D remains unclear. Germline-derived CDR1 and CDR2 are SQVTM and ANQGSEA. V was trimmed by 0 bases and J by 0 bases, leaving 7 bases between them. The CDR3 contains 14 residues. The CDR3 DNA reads TGCAGCGTTGAAGATCTAGGGAGCACAGATACGCAGTATTTT. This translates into CSVEDLGSTDTQYF.

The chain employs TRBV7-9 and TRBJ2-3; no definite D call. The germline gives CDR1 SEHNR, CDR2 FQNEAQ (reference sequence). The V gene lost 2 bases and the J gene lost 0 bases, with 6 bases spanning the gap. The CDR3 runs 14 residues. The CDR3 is CASSLSTSTDTQYF. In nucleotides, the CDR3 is TGTGCCAGCAGCTTAAGTACTAGCACAGATACGCAGTATTTT.